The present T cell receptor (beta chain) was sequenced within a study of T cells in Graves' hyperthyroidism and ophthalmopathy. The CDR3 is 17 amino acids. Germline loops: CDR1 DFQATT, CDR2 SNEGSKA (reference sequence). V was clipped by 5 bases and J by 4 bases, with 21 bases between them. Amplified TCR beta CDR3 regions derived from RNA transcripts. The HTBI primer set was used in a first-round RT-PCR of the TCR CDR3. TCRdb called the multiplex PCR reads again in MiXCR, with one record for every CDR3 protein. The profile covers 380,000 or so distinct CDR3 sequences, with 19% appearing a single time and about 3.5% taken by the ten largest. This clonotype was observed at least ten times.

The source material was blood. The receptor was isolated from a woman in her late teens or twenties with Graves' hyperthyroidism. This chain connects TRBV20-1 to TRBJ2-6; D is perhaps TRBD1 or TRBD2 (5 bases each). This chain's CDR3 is CSAVEGTGPTGANVLTF. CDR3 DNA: TGCAGTGCTGTAGAGGGGACGGGTCCGACCGGGGCCAACGTCCTGACTTTC.